These 9 T cell receptor beta chains came from one sample sequenced in a study of regulatory T cells in long-lasting Graves disease. Time point of the sample: newly diagnosed GD, antithyroid drugs for less than 3 months. Generation of the TCR library employed RNA extracted from PBMCs. Building of the TCR beta libraries involved iRepertoire HTBI primers and Arm-PCR of CDR3 regions. TCRdb redid the calling of the multiplex PCR reads with MiXCR, one entry per CDR3 protein. The table records 500,000 or so distinct CDR3 sequences, roughly 16% of them present only once. Another study also made use of these data, one on T cells in Graves' hyperthyroidism and ophthalmopathy.

The source was peripheral blood mononuclear cells (PBMCs), collected at new diagnosis, from a patient treated with antithyroid drugs. The receptors stem from a middle-aged man with Graves disease.

This clonotype occurred many times. This chain joins TRBV11-3 and TRBJ2-5; D may be TRBD1 or TRBD2 (5 bases each). The CDR3 is 14 amino acids. Germline V gene lookup returns CDR1 SGHNT and CDR2 YENEEA. V was cut by 5 bases and J by 2 bases, with 12 bases left in between. As DNA, the CDR3 is TGTGCCAGCAGCCCCCCGGGACGTCAAGAGACCCAGTACTTC. Translated: CASSPPGRQETQYF.

This clonotype was seen repeatedly, ten times or more. This chain's CDR3 is CSARIGQRLTDTQYF. The CDR3 bases are TGCAGTGCTAGAATCGGACAGCGACTGACAGATACGCAGTATTTT. This chain joins TRBV20-1 and TRBJ2-3; maybe TRBD1 (6 bases). The germline V and J ends were trimmed by 2 bases and 3 bases, with 15 bases remaining between them. CDR3 size: 15 residues. From germline, CDR1 is DFQATT and CDR2 SNEGSKA (reference sequence).

About this clonotype itself: Possible read error: a much larger clone is one base away. V gene TRBV20-1 combines with J gene TRBJ2-1; TRBD2 might be the D (6 bases). The CDR3 runs 17 residues. Germline assignment: CDR1 DFQATT and CDR2 SNEGSKA (reference sequence). The CDR3 DNA sequence: TGCAGTGCTCGGAGTCCCCAATCCGGGAGCTCCTACAATGGGCAGTTCTTC. Its translation: CSARSPQSGSSYNGQFF.

On this clonotype itself: A read error is possible here, since a much larger clone lies one base away. This rearrangement joins TRBV10-3 to TRBJ2-7; 7 bases fit TRBD2. This CDR3 is built from 14 residues. The germline V gene encodes CDR1 ENHRY and CDR2 SYGVKD. V lost 4 bases to trimming and J lost 7 bases; unmatched junction nucleotides: 10. DNA for the CDR3: TGTGCCATCAGTGTATGGGAGGGTTCGAATGAGCAGTACTTC. As protein: CAISVWEGSNEQYF.

This clonotype was counted between two and nine times. The V call is TRBV27, the J call TRBJ2-5, with D unclear. With 3 bases removed from V and 5 bases from J, the gap between germline ends came to 10 bases. This CDR3 contains 13 residues. The germline V gene has CDR1 MNHEY and CDR2 SMNVEV (reference sequence). CDR3 protein: CASSFSVLETQYF. The CDR3 DNA sequence: TGTGCCAGCAGTTTTTCGGTCCTGGAGACCCAGTACTTC.

Details on this clonotype: A read error may produce the germline difference seen at one junction end. The chain joins TRBV28 to TRBJ2-1, with 7 bases identical to TRBD2. The CDR3 is 14 amino acids. Per the germline V gene, CDR1 is MDHEN and CDR2 is SYDVKM. In DNA form, the CDR3 reads TGTGCCTGCAGCCCTGGGAGGGTTTCTCCTGAGCAGTTCTTC. Translation: CACSPGRVSPEQFF.

Note on this clonotype: A far larger clone is one nucleotide away, so this likely arose from a read error. The chain couples TRBV28 to TRBJ2-1, with D perhaps matching TRBD1 (7 bases). Between the trimmed V and J ends, which lost 6 bases and 10 bases, there was a span of 22 bases. The germline CDR1 and CDR2 sequences are MDHEN and SYDVKM. This CDR3 is built from 15 residues. CDR3 DNA sequence: TGTGCCAGCAGAGCAAACAGGGGAGGCCCCTACGAGCAGTTCTTC. Translation: CASRANRGGPYEQFF.

For this clonotype: With a much larger clone just one base away, this may be a read error. The chain links TRBV12-3 or TRBV12-4 to TRBJ2-2; 10 bases agree with TRBD2. The CDR3 is 16 amino acids. In nucleotides, the CDR3 is TGTGCCAGCAGCCATCACCTAGCGGGAGACACCGGGGAGCCGTTTTTT. The encoded protein is CASSHHLAGDTGEPFF.

About this clonotype: Possible read error: a much larger clone is one base away. The chain links TRBV20-1 to TRBJ2-4, with TRBD2 as a possible D gene (6 bases). This CDR3 region has 14 residues. V was shortened by 3 bases and J by 13 bases, with 22 bases between the two germline ends. Germline loops: CDR1 DFQATT, CDR2 SNEGSKA (reference sequence). The CDR3 here is CSASGSGSYNEQYF. CDR3 DNA: TGCAGTGCTAGCGGGAGTGGCTCCTACAATGAGCAGTACTTC.